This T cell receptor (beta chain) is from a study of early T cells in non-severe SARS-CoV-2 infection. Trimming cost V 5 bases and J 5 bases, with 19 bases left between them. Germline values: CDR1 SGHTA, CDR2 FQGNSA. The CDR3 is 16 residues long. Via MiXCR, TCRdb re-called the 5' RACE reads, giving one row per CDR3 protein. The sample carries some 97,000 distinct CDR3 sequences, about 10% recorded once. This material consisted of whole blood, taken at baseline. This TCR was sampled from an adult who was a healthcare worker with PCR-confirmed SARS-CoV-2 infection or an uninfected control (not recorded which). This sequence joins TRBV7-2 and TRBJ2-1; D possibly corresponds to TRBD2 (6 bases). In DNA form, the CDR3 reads TGTGCCAGCAGCGCTTCGCGGAGGGCGGATCACAATGAGCAGTTCTTC. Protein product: CASSASRRADHNEQFF.